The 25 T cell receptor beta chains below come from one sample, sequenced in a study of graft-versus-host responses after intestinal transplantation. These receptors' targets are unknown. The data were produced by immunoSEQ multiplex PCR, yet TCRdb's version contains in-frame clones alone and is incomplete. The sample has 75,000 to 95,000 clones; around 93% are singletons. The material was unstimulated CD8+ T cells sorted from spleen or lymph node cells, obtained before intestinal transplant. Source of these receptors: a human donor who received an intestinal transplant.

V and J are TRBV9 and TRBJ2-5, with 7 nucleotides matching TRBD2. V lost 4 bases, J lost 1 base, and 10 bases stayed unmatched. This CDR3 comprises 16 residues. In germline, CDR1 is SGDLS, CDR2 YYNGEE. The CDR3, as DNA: TGTGCCAGCAGCTTCGACAATCGGGGGGTCCAAGAGACCCAGTACTTC. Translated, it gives CASSFDNRGVQETQYF.

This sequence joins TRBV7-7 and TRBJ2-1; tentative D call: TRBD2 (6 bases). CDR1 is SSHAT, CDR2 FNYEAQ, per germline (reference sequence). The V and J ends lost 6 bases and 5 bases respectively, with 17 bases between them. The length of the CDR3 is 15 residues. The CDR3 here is CASSPGGRGDNEQFF. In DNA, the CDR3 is TGTGCCAGCAGTCCCGGCGGGCGGGGAGACAATGAGCAGTTCTTC.

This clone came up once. This CDR3 reads CASSLVWDRGHGEQFF. DNA for the CDR3: TGCGCCAGCAGCTTGGTTTGGGACAGGGGCCACGGTGAGCAGTTCTTC. The chain is built from TRBV5-1 and TRBJ2-1; the match to TRBD1 covers 10 bases. Looked up from germline, CDR1 is SGHRS and CDR2 is YFSETQ. The CDR3 loop spans 16 amino acids. The V segment lost 0 bases and the J segment 9 bases; nucleotides outside the gene matches: 9.

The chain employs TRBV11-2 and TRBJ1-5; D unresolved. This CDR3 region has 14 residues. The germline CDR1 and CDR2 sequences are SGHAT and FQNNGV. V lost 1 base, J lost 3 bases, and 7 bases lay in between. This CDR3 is CASSLGASNQPQHF. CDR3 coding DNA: TGTGCCAGCAGCTTAGGTGCGTCCAATCAGCCCCAGCATTTT.

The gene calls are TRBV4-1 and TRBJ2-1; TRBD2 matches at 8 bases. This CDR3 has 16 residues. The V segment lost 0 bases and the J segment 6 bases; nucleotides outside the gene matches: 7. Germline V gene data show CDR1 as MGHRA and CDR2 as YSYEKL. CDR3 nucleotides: TGCGCCAGCAGCCAAGATGCGGGGGGCAGCCTCAATGAGCAGTTCTTC. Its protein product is CASSQDAGGSLNEQFF.

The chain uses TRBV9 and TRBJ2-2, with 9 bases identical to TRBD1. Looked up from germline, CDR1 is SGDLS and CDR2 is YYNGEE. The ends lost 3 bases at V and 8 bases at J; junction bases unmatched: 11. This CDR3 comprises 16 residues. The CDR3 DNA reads TGTGCCAGCAGCGCAAACTGGGGACAGGGTGGGGGGGAGCTGTTTTTT. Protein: CASSANWGQGGGELFF.

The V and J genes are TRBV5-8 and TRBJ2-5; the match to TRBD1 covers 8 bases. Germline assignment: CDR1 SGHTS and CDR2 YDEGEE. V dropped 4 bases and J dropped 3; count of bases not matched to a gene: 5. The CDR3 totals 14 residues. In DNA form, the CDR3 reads TGTGCCAGCAGCACCGGACAGGGTGAAGAGACCCAGTACTTC. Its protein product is CASSTGQGEETQYF.

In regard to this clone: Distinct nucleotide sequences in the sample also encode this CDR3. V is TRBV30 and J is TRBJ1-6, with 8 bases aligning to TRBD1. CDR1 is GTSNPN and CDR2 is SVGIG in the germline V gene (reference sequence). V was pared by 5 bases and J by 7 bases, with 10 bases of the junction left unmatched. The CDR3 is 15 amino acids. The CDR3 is CAWDGTGGKNSPLHF. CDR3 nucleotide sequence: TGTGCCTGGGATGGAACAGGGGGAAAAAATTCACCCCTCCACTTT.

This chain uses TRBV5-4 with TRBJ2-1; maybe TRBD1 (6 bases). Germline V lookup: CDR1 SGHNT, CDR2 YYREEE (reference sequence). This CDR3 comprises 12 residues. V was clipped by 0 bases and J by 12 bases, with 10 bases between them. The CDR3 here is CASSLDRERQFF. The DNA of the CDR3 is TGTGCCAGCAGCTTGGACAGGGAAAGGCAGTTCTTC. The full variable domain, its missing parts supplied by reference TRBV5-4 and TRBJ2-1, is ETGVTQSPTHLIKTRGQQVTLRCSSQSGHNTVSWYQQALGQGPQFIFQYYREEENGRGNFPPRFSGLQFPNYSSELNVNALELDDSALYLCASSLDRERQFFGPGTRLTVL.

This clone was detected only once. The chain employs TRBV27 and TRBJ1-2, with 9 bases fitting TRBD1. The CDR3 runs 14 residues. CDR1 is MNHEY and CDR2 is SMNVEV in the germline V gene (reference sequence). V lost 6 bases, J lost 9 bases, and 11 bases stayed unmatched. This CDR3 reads CASSPTSDRGSYTF. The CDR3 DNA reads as TGTGCCAGCAGCCCGACTTCGGACAGGGGAAGCTACACCTTC.

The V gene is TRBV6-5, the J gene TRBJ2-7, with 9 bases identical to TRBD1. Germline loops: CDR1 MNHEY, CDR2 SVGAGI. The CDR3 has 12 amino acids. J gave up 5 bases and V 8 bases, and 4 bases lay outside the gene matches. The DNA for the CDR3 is TGTGCCAGCCGGGACAGGGCGGACGAGCAGTACTTC. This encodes CASRDRADEQYF.

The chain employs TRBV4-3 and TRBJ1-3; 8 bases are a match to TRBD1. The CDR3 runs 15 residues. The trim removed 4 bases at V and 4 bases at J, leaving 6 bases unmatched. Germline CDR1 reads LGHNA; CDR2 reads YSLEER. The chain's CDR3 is CASSLSGGAGNTIYF. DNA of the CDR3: TGCGCCAGCAGCCTTTCAGGGGGCGCGGGAAACACCATATATTTT.

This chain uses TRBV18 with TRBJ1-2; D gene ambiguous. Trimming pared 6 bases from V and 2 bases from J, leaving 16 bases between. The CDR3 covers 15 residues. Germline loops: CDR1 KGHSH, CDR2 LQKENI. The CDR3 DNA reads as TGTGCCAGCTCCCCCACCGAATACAGCAACTATGGCTACACCTTC. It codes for CASSPTEYSNYGYTF.

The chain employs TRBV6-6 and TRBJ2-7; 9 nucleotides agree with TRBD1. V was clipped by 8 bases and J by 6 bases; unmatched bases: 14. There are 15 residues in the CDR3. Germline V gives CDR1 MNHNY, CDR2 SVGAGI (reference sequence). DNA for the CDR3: TGTGCCAGCGCCAGCTTGGGAACAGGGGGCGGCGAGCAGTACTTC. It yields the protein CASASLGTGGGEQYF.

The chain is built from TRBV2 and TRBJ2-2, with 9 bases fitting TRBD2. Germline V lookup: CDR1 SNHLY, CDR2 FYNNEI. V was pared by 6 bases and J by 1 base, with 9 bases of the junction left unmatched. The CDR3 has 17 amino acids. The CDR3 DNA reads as TGTGCCAGCAGCAAAGAAGTTAGCGGGGGGAACACCGGGGAGCTGTTTTTT. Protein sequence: CASSKEVSGGNTGELFF.

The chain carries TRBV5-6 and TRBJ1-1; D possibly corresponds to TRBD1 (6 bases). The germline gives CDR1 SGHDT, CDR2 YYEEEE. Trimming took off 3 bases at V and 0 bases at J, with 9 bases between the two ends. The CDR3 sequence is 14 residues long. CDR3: CASSSDRLNTEAFF. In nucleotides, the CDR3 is TGTGCCAGCAGCTCAGACAGGTTGAACACTGAAGCTTTCTTT.

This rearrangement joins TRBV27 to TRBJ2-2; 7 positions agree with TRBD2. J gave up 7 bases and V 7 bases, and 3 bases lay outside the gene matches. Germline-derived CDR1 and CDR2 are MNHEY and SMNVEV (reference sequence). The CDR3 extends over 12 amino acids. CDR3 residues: CASTGEGGELFF. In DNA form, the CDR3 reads TGTGCCAGCACTGGGGAGGGCGGGGAGCTGTTTTTT.

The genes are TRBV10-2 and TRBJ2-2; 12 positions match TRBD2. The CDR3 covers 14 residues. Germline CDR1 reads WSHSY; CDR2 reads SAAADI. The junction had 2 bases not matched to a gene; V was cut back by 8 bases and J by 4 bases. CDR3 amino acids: CASELAGGTGELFF. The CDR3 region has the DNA TGCGCCAGCGAACTAGCGGGGGGCACCGGGGAGCTGTTTTTT.

The CDR3 sequence is CASSLGGSGEQYF. The CDR3 nucleotides are TGTGCCAGCAGCTTAGGAGGGTCGGGAGAGCAGTACTTC. V gene TRBV7-9 combines with J gene TRBJ2-7, with D tentatively TRBD2 (5 bases). V lost 1 base and J 7 bases, leaving 11 bases between the germline ends. This CDR3 is built from 13 residues. Germline lookup yields CDR1 SEHNR and CDR2 FQNEAQ (reference sequence).

CDR3 residues: CASSPGAGRTDTQYF. Written as DNA, the CDR3 is TGTGCCAGCAGCCCCGGAGCGGGGCGCACAGATACGCAGTATTTT. The rearrangement joins TRBV7-2 to TRBJ2-3, with 7 bases matching TRBD2. The CDR3 is 15 residues long. The junction had 6 bases not matched to a gene; V was cut back by 5 bases and J by 1 base. The germline V gene has CDR1 SGHTA and CDR2 FQGNSA.

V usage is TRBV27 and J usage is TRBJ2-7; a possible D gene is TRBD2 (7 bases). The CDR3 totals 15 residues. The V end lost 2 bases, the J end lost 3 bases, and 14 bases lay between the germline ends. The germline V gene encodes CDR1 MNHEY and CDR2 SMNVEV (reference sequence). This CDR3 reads CASSLGGGALYEQYF. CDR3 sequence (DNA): TGTGCCAGCAGTTTAGGTGGGGGGGCCCTCTACGAGCAGTACTTC.

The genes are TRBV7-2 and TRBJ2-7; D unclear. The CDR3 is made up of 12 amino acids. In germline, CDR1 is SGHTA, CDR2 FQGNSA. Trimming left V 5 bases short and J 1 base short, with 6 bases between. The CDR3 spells CASSPGSYEQYF. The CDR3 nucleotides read TGTGCCAGCAGCCCCGGGTCCTACGAGCAGTACTTC.

DNA for the CDR3: TGTGCCAGCAGCCCTAGGGGGGGACCTATCTATGGCTACACCTTC. Translating gives CASSPRGGPIYGYTF. The V and J genes are TRBV13 and TRBJ1-2, with D possibly TRBD1 on 6 matching bases. Germline V gene lookup returns CDR1 PRHDT and CDR2 FYEKMQ (reference sequence). V dropped 5 bases and J dropped 4 bases, with 17 bases sitting between them. CDR3 length equals 15 residues.

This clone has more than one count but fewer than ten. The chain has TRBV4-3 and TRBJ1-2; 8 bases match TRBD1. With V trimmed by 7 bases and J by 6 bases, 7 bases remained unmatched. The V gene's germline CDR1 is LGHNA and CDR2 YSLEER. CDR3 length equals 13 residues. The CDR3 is CASNPGGGHGYTF. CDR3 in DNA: TGCGCCAGCAACCCAGGGGGCGGGCATGGCTACACCTTC.

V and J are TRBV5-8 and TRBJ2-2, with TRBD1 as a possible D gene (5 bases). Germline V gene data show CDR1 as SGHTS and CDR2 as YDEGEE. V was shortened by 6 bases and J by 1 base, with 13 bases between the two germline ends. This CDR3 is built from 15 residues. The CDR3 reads CASISPTVNTGELFF. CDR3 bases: TGTGCCAGCATCTCCCCGACAGTGAACACCGGGGAGCTGTTTTTT.